These 27 T cell receptor beta chains share one sample of origin, sequenced in a study of T cells in Graves' hyperthyroidism and ophthalmopathy. TCR beta CDR3 sequences were amplified from RNA transcripts. HTBI primers drove first-round RT-PCR of the TCR CDR3. MiXCR was run by TCRdb on the multiplex PCR reads, yielding one entry per CDR3 protein. Among hundreds of thousands of distinct CDR3 sequences listed, 40% to 55% were seen once. Material for sequencing was peripheral blood or thyroid tissue (not recorded which). These TCRs come from a woman in her late teens or twenties with Graves' hyperthyroidism.

This sequence joins TRBV29-1 and TRBJ1-1; D uncertain. CDR1 SQVTM and CDR2 ANQGSEA come from the germline V gene. The CDR3 is 15 amino acids. The germline V and J ends were trimmed by 3 bases and 2 bases, with 16 bases remaining between them. In nucleotides, the CDR3 is TGCAGCGTTGACCCCCAGCGGCTCCTCAACACTGAAGCTTTCTTT. This sequence encodes CSVDPQRLLNTEAFF.

A word on this clonotype: A junction end diverges from the germline sequence, so it may reflect a read error. The rearrangement links TRBV11-2 to TRBJ1-6; no reliable D call. The CDR3 contains 14 residues. The germline V gene encodes CDR1 SGHAT and CDR2 FQNNGV. The CDR3 reads CAWSVIGHGSSLHF. The CDR3 bases are TGTGCCTGGAGTGTAATAGGGCACGGTTCATCCCTCCACTTT.

The V gene is TRBV25-1, the J gene TRBJ2-2; the match to TRBD1 covers 8 bases. Germline V gives CDR1 MGHDK, CDR2 SYGVNS. The CDR3 contains 17 residues. V dropped 11 bases and J dropped 0; count of bases not matched to a gene: 14. DNA for the CDR3: TGTGCCTGGAGTGGGGCAGACAGGGGATCGAACACCGGGGAGCTGTTTTTT. The encoded protein is CAWSGADRGSNTGELFF.

V and J are TRBV9 and TRBJ2-6; tentatively, D is TRBD1 (7 bases). The CDR3 runs 19 residues. Germline CDR1 is SGDLS and CDR2 is YYNGEE. V was shortened by 3 bases and J by 0 bases, with 19 bases between the two germline ends. For the CDR3, the DNA is TGTGCCAGCAGCGGGACCGCGGGACAGTTACCCTCTGGGGCCAACGTCCTGACTTTC. Translated, it gives CASSGTAGQLPSGANVLTF.

This clonotype was detected many times. The V call is TRBV7-8, the J call TRBJ1-5, with D hard to call. V lost 0 bases to trimming and J lost 2 bases, with 5 bases between them. CDR1 is SGHVS and CDR2 is FQNEAQ in the germline V gene. The CDR3 is made up of 14 amino acids. CDR3 sequence reads: CASSLAPGNQPQHF. CDR3 DNA sequence: TGTGCCAGCAGCTTAGCCCCCGGCAATCAGCCCCAGCATTTT.

This clonotype was detected only a few times. The V and J genes are TRBV10-3 and TRBJ1-5; 9 nucleotides match TRBD1. The CDR3 is made up of 15 amino acids. With 10 bases clipped from V and 5 bases from J, the junction kept 12 bases outside the gene matches. Per the germline V gene, CDR1 is ENHRY and CDR2 is SYGVKD. Here the CDR3 DNA reads TGTGCCAGCAGAGCCAGGACAGGGGCGGATCAGCCCCAGCATTTT. This encodes CASRARTGADQPQHF.

This clonotype was seen a few times. The chain has TRBV19 and TRBJ2-7; D is uncertain. Germline lookup yields CDR1 LNHDA and CDR2 SQIVND (reference sequence). This CDR3 contains 15 residues. V was cut by 3 bases and J by 1 base, with 13 bases left in between. CDR3 sequence (DNA): TGTGCCAGTAGTATGAGAGGATCAAGATCCTACGAGCAGTACTTC. It codes for CASSMRGSRSYEQYF.

Of note for this clonotype: Germline and junction disagree at one end, which may indicate a read error. CDR3 nucleotides: TGTGCCATCAGTGAGTCTGGGGGCGATTTGCGGGAGTTGTTTTTT. Amino acids: CAISESGGDLRELFF. The chain is built from TRBV10-3 and TRBJ2-2, with D tentatively TRBD2 (7 bases). Looked up from germline, CDR1 is ENHRY and CDR2 is SYGVKD. The CDR3 has 15 residues.

In this sample, this clonotype turned up many times. The chain has TRBV7-9 and TRBJ2-5, with D possibly TRBD2 on 5 matching bases. V was clipped by 5 bases and J by 5 bases, with 18 bases between them. CDR1 is SEHNR, CDR2 FQNEAQ, per germline (reference sequence). This CDR3 region has 15 residues. DNA for the CDR3: TGTGCCAGCAGCCCGTCCTCGGGGATGGGGGAGACCCAGTACTTC. Its translation is CASSPSSGMGETQYF.

A single count supports this clonotype. The rearrangement links TRBV7-2 to TRBJ2-5, with D tentatively TRBD1 (5 bases). The CDR3 totals 14 residues. The V end was cut by 3 bases, the J end by 0 bases, with 8 bases between. CDR1 and CDR2 from the germline V gene are SGHTA and FQGNSA. CDR3 in amino acids: CASSLDTNQETQYF. CDR3 DNA: TGTGCCAGCAGCTTGGACACTAACCAAGAGACCCAGTACTTC.

This clonotype was seen a few times. The chain has TRBV2 and TRBJ1-4, with no clear D. Between the trimmed V and J ends, which lost 5 bases and 0 bases, there was a span of 13 bases. Germline loops: CDR1 SNHLY, CDR2 FYNNEI. The CDR3 is 16 residues long. CDR3 sequence: CASSPDPAPTNEKLFF. The CDR3 DNA reads TGTGCCAGCAGTCCAGACCCAGCCCCAACTAATGAAAAACTGTTTTTT.

For this clonotype: This clone may be a read error of a much larger clone one base away. The CDR3 DNA follows: TGTGCCACCAGCAGAGGGACTAGCGGGGGGGCCTACGAGCAGTACTTC. Translated, it gives CATSRGTSGGAYEQYF. The chain carries TRBV15 and TRBJ2-7, with TRBD2 identical over 15 bases. Germline V CDR1 and CDR2: LNHNV, YYDKDF (reference sequence). The CDR3 sequence is 16 residues long. The V and J ends lost 1 base and 2 bases, in that order; junction bases with no gene match: 0.

This chain connects TRBV20-1 to TRBJ1-5, with a possible D match to TRBD1 (5 bases). The V end lost 6 bases, the J end lost 0 bases, and 12 bases lay between the germline ends. CDR1 is DFQATT and CDR2 is SNEGSKA in the germline V gene (reference sequence). The length of the CDR3 is 14 residues. The CDR3 bases are TGCAGTGCCGGACATGGAGATAGCAATCAGCCCCAGCATTTT. Translated, it gives CSAGHGDSNQPQHF.

This clonotype appeared a few times. J is TRBJ1-5 and V is TRBV5-1; D remains ambiguous. Germline CDR1 SGHRS, CDR2 YFSETQ. V was cut by 0 bases and J by 4 bases, with 8 bases left in between. The CDR3 runs to 14 residues. The CDR3 sequence is CASSLVPDNQPQHF. Written as DNA, the CDR3 is TGCGCCAGCAGCTTGGTGCCCGATAATCAGCCCCAGCATTTT.

This chain connects TRBV10-3 to TRBJ1-5, with D possibly matching TRBD1 (5 bases). This CDR3 spans 13 amino acids. Trimming took off 10 bases at V and 9 bases at J, with 19 bases between the two ends. Germline V lookup: CDR1 ENHRY, CDR2 SYGVKD. Here the CDR3 DNA reads TGTGCCAGCACCTCCGGGGCTGTCCGGCCCCAGCATTTT. Its protein product is CASTSGAVRPQHF.

This clonotype was recorded a few times. An end of the junction differs from the germline gene, which may be a read error. The chain employs TRBV7-2 and TRBJ2-5; D is perhaps TRBD2 (5 bases). The CDR3 runs to 13 residues. Germline V CDR1 and CDR2: SGHTA, FQGNSA. CDR3 protein: CASSPRVQETQYF. The CDR3 DNA reads as TGCGCCAGCAGTCCGAGGGTCCAAGAGACCCAGTACTTC.

This sequence joins TRBV24-1 and TRBJ2-3; D possibly corresponds to TRBD1 (5 bases). Trimming cost V 7 bases and J 1 base, with 17 bases left between them. Germline lookup yields CDR1 KGHDR and CDR2 SFDVKD. The CDR3 is 16 amino acids. The CDR3 bases are TGTGCCACCAGCAGTGGGGTAAGGGGCGGCACAGATACGCAGTATTTT. Protein sequence: CATSSGVRGGTDTQYF.

The chain links TRBV7-9 to TRBJ1-1, with D possibly matching TRBD1 (6 bases). The CDR3 is 15 residues long. Trimming left V 4 bases short and J 0 bases short, with 12 bases between. The V gene's germline CDR1 is SEHNR and CDR2 FQNEAQ (reference sequence). The CDR3 spells CASSSRDTLNTEAFF. Here the CDR3 DNA reads TGTGCCAGCAGCTCAAGGGACACCTTGAACACTGAAGCTTTCTTT.

The V gene is TRBV7-8, the J gene TRBJ1-5, with D unclear. Germline CDR1 is SGHVS and CDR2 is FQNEAQ. Deletions cut 2 bases from V and 6 bases from J, with 14 bases between. The CDR3 covers 15 residues. This CDR3 is CASSLRQARAQPQHF. The CDR3 bases are TGTGCCAGCAGCTTACGCCAAGCTCGGGCTCAGCCCCAGCATTTT.

This clonotype has only one observation. The rearrangement links TRBV6-1 to TRBJ1-3; D is possibly TRBD1 (6 bases). Trimming took 7 bases from V and 1 from J, leaving 11 bases between them. In germline, CDR1 is MNHNS, CDR2 SASEGT. The CDR3 extends over 14 amino acids. CDR3 DNA sequence: TGTGCCAGCATCCCCGGGACATCTGGAAACACCATATATTTT. Its protein is CASIPGTSGNTIYF.

The sample holds a few counts of this clonotype. The chain combines TRBV5-1 with TRBJ2-2; D gene uncertain. The V end lost 4 bases, the J end lost 3 bases, and 10 bases lay between the germline ends. The germline V gene has CDR1 SGHRS and CDR2 YFSETQ. This CDR3 is built from 14 residues. CDR3 in amino acids: CASSIPTHTGELFF. The CDR3 nucleotides are TGCGCCAGCAGCATTCCGACCCACACCGGGGAGCTGTTTTTT.

The table lists this clonotype with a few counts. The CDR3 spells CASSLEQGISEKLFF. As DNA, the CDR3 is TGTGCCAGCAGCTTAGAACAGGGTATCAGTGAAAAACTGTTTTTT. This rearrangement joins TRBV7-9 to TRBJ1-4; D possibly corresponds to TRBD1 (6 bases). The CDR3 is 15 residues long. V was cut by 1 base and J by 7 bases, with 13 bases left in between. Germline V CDR1 and CDR2: SEHNR, FQNEAQ (reference sequence).

The chain recombines TRBV5-1 with TRBJ2-5, with 7 bases identical to TRBD1. The length of the CDR3 is 14 residues. V trimming: 4 bases; J trimming: 2 bases; junction bases outside the gene matches: 5. The V gene's germline CDR1 is SGHRS and CDR2 YFSETQ. For the CDR3, the DNA is TGCGCCAGCAGCCCTGGACAGGCTCAAGAGACCCAGTACTTC. Residues: CASSPGQAQETQYF.

The J gene is TRBJ1-1, the V gene TRBV6-1; unclear D gene. This CDR3 spans 11 amino acids. Germline V gene lookup returns CDR1 MNHNS and CDR2 SASEGT. Trimming removed 8 bases at V and 0 bases at J, with 4 bases between. CDR3 residues: CASDMNTEAFF. The CDR3, as DNA: TGTGCCAGCGATATGAACACTGAAGCTTTCTTT.

This clonotype was seen only once. The rearrangement joins TRBV29-1 to TRBJ2-5; the D gene is possibly TRBD1 (8 bases). From germline, CDR1 is SQVTM and CDR2 ANQGSEA. This CDR3 region has 12 residues. The CDR3 coding sequence is TGCGTCGTGGACAGGGAGGGGGAGACCCAGTACTTC. Amino acid sequence: CVVDREGETQYF.

This chain joins TRBV7-9 and TRBJ1-4; no clear D gene. The germline V gene encodes CDR1 SEHNR and CDR2 FQNEAQ (reference sequence). V was trimmed by 5 bases and J by 0 bases, leaving 16 bases between them. This CDR3 region has 17 residues. The CDR3 region is CASSQGWRLATNEKLFF. The DNA of the CDR3 is TGTGCCAGCAGCCAAGGCTGGCGCCTTGCAACTAATGAAAAACTGTTTTTT.

The J gene is TRBJ2-5, the V gene TRBV7-3, with 9 bases matching TRBD2. The DNA matches TRBJ2-1 better at its end, which makes the J call doubtful. Germline V CDR1 and CDR2: SGHTA, FQGTGA. This CDR3 spans 13 amino acids. CDR3 protein: CASSASGTDEQFF. In nucleotides, the CDR3 is TGTGCCAGCAGCGCTAGCGGGACCGATGAGCAGTTCTTC.